Sequencing of this TCR beta chain was carried out in a study of blood T cell repertoires in COVID-19. Study-wide context: Sample material is recorded as cDNA or gDNA derived from T cells, B-cell-depleted T cells, or PBMCs.

Germline V gene sequence: CDR1 SGHDT, CDR2 YYEEEE. CDR3 length: 15 residues. V dropped 0 bases and J dropped 2; count of bases not matched to a gene: 4. In the authors' workflow: The assay estimated nucleated cells by amplifying reference gene primers. The protocol was immunoSEQ multiplex PCR, while the TCRdb copy is restricted to in-frame clones and leaves out a portion. The D gene and trimming were derived from the DNA, and the V and J assignments and clone size from that table. Of fewer than 90,000 clones in the sample, more than 85% were seen once. The sequencing sample was made of peripheral blood. V is TRBV5-6 and J is TRBJ2-7, with 8 bases aligning to TRBD1. This receptor was taken from a man between 65 and 79 years old with active COVID-19. The CDR3 reads CASSLGDRPTYEQYF. For the CDR3, the DNA is TGTGCCAGCAGCTTGGGGGACAGGCCAACCTACGAGCAGTACTTC.